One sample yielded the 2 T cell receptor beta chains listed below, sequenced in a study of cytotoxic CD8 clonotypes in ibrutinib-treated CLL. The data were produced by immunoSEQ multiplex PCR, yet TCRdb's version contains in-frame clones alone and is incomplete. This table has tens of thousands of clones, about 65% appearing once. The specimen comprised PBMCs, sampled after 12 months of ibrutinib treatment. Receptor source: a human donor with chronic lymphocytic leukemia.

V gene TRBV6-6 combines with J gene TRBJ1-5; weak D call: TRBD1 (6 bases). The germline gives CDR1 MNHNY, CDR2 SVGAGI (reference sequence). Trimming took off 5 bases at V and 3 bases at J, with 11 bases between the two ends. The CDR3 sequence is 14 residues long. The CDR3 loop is CASSHRDPNQPQHF. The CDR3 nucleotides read TGTGCCAGCAGTCACAGGGATCCCAATCAGCCCCAGCATTTT.

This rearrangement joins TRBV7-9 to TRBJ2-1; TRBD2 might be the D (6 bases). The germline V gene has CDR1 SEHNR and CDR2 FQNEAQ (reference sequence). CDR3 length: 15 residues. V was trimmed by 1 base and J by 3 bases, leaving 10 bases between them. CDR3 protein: CASSLVRGSYNEQFF. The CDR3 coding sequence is TGTGCCAGCAGCTTAGTTCGGGGGAGCTACAATGAGCAGTTCTTC. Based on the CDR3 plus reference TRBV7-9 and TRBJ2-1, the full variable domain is DTGVSQNPRHKITKRGQNVTFRCDPISEHNRLYWYRQTLGQGPEFLTYFQNEAQLEKSRLLSDRFSAERPKGSFSTLEIQRTEQGDSAMYLCASSLVRGSYNEQFFGPGTRLTVL.